This passage covers 32 T cell receptor beta chains from one sample sequenced in a study of T cell responses to AZD1222 COVID-19 vaccine. TCRdb's table, derived via immunoSEQ multiplex PCR, lists solely in-frame clones and lacks some. The sample shows 100,000 to 150,000 clones, roughly 90% of them seen only once. The sample was peripheral blood, taken on day 0 of AZD1222 vaccination. These TCRs come from an adult in good health.

V and J are TRBV2 and TRBJ1-2, with 9 bases matching TRBD1. The CDR3 length is 14 residues. Germline V gene data show CDR1 as SNHLY and CDR2 as FYNNEI. Unmatched junction bases numbered 8, after V lost 8 bases and J lost 4 bases. The DNA of the CDR3 is TGTGCCAGCCAGCTACAGGGGGCCTCCTATGGCTACACCTTC. Translation: CASQLQGASYGYTF.

The V and J genes are TRBV20-1 and TRBJ1-2; D not resolved. CDR3 length: 14 residues. The V end lost 3 bases, the J end lost 6 bases, and 17 bases lay between the germline ends. Per germline, CDR1 DFQATT and CDR2 SNEGSKA (reference sequence). The CDR3 here is CSASPPGVLDGYTF. DNA for the CDR3: TGCAGTGCTAGTCCCCCCGGGGTTCTGGATGGCTACACCTTC.

The rearrangement joins TRBV9 to TRBJ2-4; TRBD2 might be the D (6 bases). V was cut by 3 bases and J by 8 bases, with 12 bases left in between. This CDR3 is built from 13 residues. Germline CDR1 reads SGDLS; CDR2 reads YYNGEE. The DNA of the CDR3 is TGTGCCAGCAGCGCGGAGGGGCCGGACATTCAGTACTTC. Amino acids: CASSAEGPDIQYF.

The chain links TRBV28 to TRBJ1-1; D remains unclear. CDR3 length equals 15 residues. Germline V lookup: CDR1 MDHEN, CDR2 SYDVKM. Trimming stripped 1 base from V and 5 bases from J, with 14 bases between. CDR3 residues: CASSLSTSSWTEAFF. CDR3 bases: TGTGCCAGCAGTTTATCTACGTCGTCTTGGACTGAAGCTTTCTTT.

The chain has TRBV7-2 and TRBJ2-5; 8 nucleotides match TRBD2. Trimming took 1 base from V and 0 from J; bases not matched to a gene: 7. Germline CDR1 reads SGHTA; CDR2 reads FQGNSA. There are 17 residues in the CDR3. CDR3 sequence reads: CASSLGSGSKYQETQYF. CDR3 nucleotides: TGTGCCAGCAGCTTAGGAAGCGGGAGCAAGTACCAAGAGACCCAGTACTTC.

The chain couples TRBV30 to TRBJ2-2, with 9 bases fitting TRBD1. This CDR3 spans 16 amino acids. With 3 bases clipped from V and 0 bases from J, the junction kept 5 bases outside the gene matches. In germline, CDR1 is GTSNPN, CDR2 SVGIG (reference sequence). CDR3 in amino acids: CAWSEGDRANTGELFF. CDR3 sequence (DNA): TGTGCCTGGAGCGAGGGGGACAGGGCGAACACCGGGGAGCTGTTTTTT.

This clone came up a few times. This CDR3 is CASSPGQGYDYGYTF. DNA of the CDR3: TGTGCCAGTAGTCCCGGACAGGGCTATGACTATGGCTACACCTTC. The V gene is TRBV19, the J gene TRBJ1-2; 8 positions match TRBD1. V lost 5 bases to trimming and J lost 3 bases; unmatched junction nucleotides: 8. The CDR3 length is 15 residues. CDR1 LNHDA and CDR2 SQIVND come from the germline V gene (reference sequence).

J is TRBJ1-2 and V is TRBV19; D ambiguous. CDR1 is LNHDA, CDR2 SQIVND, per germline (reference sequence). V lost 5 bases and J 3 bases, leaving 7 bases between the germline ends. The CDR3 totals 12 residues. In DNA, the CDR3 is TGTGCCAGTAGTGTGCGGGACTATGGCTACACCTTC. Translation: CASSVRDYGYTF.

The V call is TRBV7-2, the J call TRBJ2-1; possible D gene TRBD2, 6 bases. This CDR3 is built from 14 residues. V lost 1 base and J lost 5, with 9 bases in between. Germline values: CDR1 SGHTA, CDR2 FQGNSA. The CDR3 region is CASSLVGGDNEQFF. DNA for the CDR3: TGTGCCAGCAGCTTAGTGGGGGGAGACAATGAGCAGTTCTTC. The variable domain in full, with the rest retrieved from reference TRBV7-2 and TRBJ2-1, is GAGVSQSPSNKVTEKGKDVELRCDPISGHTALYWYRQSLGQGLEFLIYFQGNSAPDKSGLPSDRFSAERTGGSVSTLTIQRTQQEDSAVYLCASSLVGGDNEQFFGPGTRLTVL.

This chain's CDR3 is CASSFLAPVTQYF. The CDR3 DNA is TGTGCCAGCAGTTTTTTGGCGCCTGTGACCCAGTACTTC. The V gene is TRBV28, the J gene TRBJ2-5; D is unresolved. The CDR3 contains 13 residues. Trimming shortened V by 3 bases and J by 7 bases, and 12 bases separated the two germline ends. Germline V gene sequence: CDR1 MDHEN, CDR2 SYDVKM.

This chain connects TRBV10-3 to TRBJ2-7, with 9 positions matching TRBD2. Germline CDR1 reads ENHRY; CDR2 reads SYGVKD. V dropped 10 bases and J dropped 0; count of bases not matched to a gene: 4. This CDR3 contains 13 residues. CDR3 DNA sequence: TGTGCCACCAGCGGGGGGATCTCCTACGAGCAGTACTTC. Protein: CATSGGISYEQYF.

The genes are TRBV28 and TRBJ1-1, with TRBD1 identical over 7 bases. Per germline, CDR1 MDHEN and CDR2 SYDVKM. The CDR3 loop spans 17 amino acids. The V gene end was trimmed by 6 bases and the J gene end by 0 bases; junction bases not matched to a gene: 13. DNA of the CDR3: TGTGCCAGCAGACTGACCCTCGGACAGGAAATGAACACTGAAGCTTTCTTT. This encodes CASRLTLGQEMNTEAFF.

The chain joins TRBV5-1 to TRBJ2-1, with 10 bases fitting TRBD2. Germline V lookup: CDR1 SGHRS, CDR2 YFSETQ. V was clipped by 0 bases and J by 6 bases; unmatched bases: 6. There are 16 residues in the CDR3. The CDR3 loop reads CASSLGAGGPSNEQFF. The CDR3 coding sequence is TGCGCCAGCAGCTTGGGAGCGGGGGGGCCGTCCAATGAGCAGTTCTTC.

This chain links TRBV28 with TRBJ1-5; D is undetermined. Between the trimmed V and J ends, which lost 6 bases and 2 bases, there was a span of 14 bases. The CDR3 consists of 15 residues. Germline V gene lookup returns CDR1 MDHEN and CDR2 SYDVKM. The CDR3 DNA sequence: TGTGCCAGCAGGTCTCAGGAAGGCGGCAATCAGCCCCAGCATTTT. Its translation is CASRSQEGGNQPQHF.

The rearrangement links TRBV2 to TRBJ2-3, with 7 bases that match TRBD2. Germline CDR1 SNHLY, CDR2 FYNNEI. V dropped 6 bases and J dropped 1; count of bases not matched to a gene: 10. The CDR3 extends over 16 amino acids. The CDR3 DNA reads TGTGCCAGCAGCCCAAGGACTAGTGGCGGCACAGATACGCAGTATTTT. It yields the protein CASSPRTSGGTDTQYF.

The chain links TRBV13 to TRBJ1-1; D not certain. V lost 4 bases and J 4 bases, leaving 7 bases between the germline ends. This CDR3 comprises 12 residues. From germline, CDR1 is PRHDT and CDR2 FYEKMQ (reference sequence). The CDR3 protein is CASSSLGTEAFF. CDR3 coding DNA: TGTGCCAGCAGCTCCCTAGGCACTGAAGCTTTCTTT.

CDR3 sequence: CASSPLAGGPGGELFF. In DNA form, the CDR3 reads TGTGCCAGCAGCCCACTAGCGGGAGGGCCCGGCGGGGAGCTGTTTTTT. V is TRBV13 and J is TRBJ2-2, with TRBD2 identical over 13 bases. The J segment lost 7 bases and the V segment lost 5 bases, leaving 7 bases of the junction unmatched. Germline lookup yields CDR1 PRHDT and CDR2 FYEKMQ (reference sequence). The CDR3 has 16 amino acids.

The chain couples TRBV10-3 to TRBJ2-5; D is possibly TRBD2 (6 bases). The CDR3 spans 13 residues. The germline V and J ends were trimmed by 5 bases and 2 bases, with 9 bases remaining between them. The germline gives CDR1 ENHRY, CDR2 SYGVKD. The CDR3 sequence: CAISLGGQETQYF. CDR3 DNA: TGTGCCATCAGTCTGGGGGGACAAGAGACCCAGTACTTC.

This sequence joins TRBV7-8 and TRBJ1-1; no clear D gene. The CDR3 loop spans 13 amino acids. The V gene lost 3 bases and the J gene lost 1 base, with 6 bases spanning the gap. Germline V gene sequence: CDR1 SGHVS, CDR2 FQNEAQ. The CDR3 loop reads CASSLTENTEAFF. CDR3 nucleotide sequence: TGTGCCAGCAGCTTGACTGAGAACACTGAAGCTTTCTTT.

The genes are TRBV30 and TRBJ2-5, with D unresolved. Trimming pared 2 bases from V and 4 bases from J, leaving 5 bases between. There are 11 residues in the CDR3. From germline, CDR1 is GTSNPN and CDR2 SVGIG (reference sequence). CDR3 sequence reads: CAWSTGETQYF. For the CDR3, the DNA is TGTGCCTGGAGTACGGGAGAGACCCAGTACTTC.

J is TRBJ2-1 and V is TRBV2; 8 positions match TRBD1. Looked up from germline, CDR1 is SNHLY and CDR2 is FYNNEI. CDR3 length: 15 amino acids. J was trimmed by 9 bases and V by 6 bases; bases with no gene match: 13. The CDR3 sequence is CASRPDRVDSGEQFF. The CDR3 region has the DNA TGTGCCAGCAGGCCGGACAGGGTGGATTCGGGTGAGCAGTTCTTC.

The chain is built from TRBV7-6 and TRBJ1-6; no reliable D call. With 2 bases removed from V and 5 bases from J, the gap between germline ends came to 4 bases. Germline V gene sequence: CDR1 SGHVS, CDR2 FNYEAQ. The CDR3 runs to 13 residues. DNA of the CDR3: TGTGCCAGCAGCTTAATGGATAATTCACCCCTCCACTTT. Its protein product is CASSLMDNSPLHF.

The genes are TRBV4-3 and TRBJ2-7; 9 bases fit TRBD2. There are 17 residues in the CDR3. Trimming at V came to 0 bases and at J to 3 bases, leaving 9 bases not matched to a gene. Germline assignment: CDR1 LGHNA and CDR2 YSLEER. This CDR3 reads CASSQDPYSGGYYEQYF. In nucleotides, the CDR3 is TGCGCCAGCAGCCAAGATCCCTATAGCGGGGGATACTACGAGCAGTACTTC.

This chain links TRBV7-9 with TRBJ2-2, with a tentative D call TRBD2 (6 bases). V was clipped by 3 bases and J by 1 base, with 6 bases between them. This CDR3 comprises 14 residues. In germline, CDR1 is SEHNR, CDR2 FQNEAQ (reference sequence). The CDR3 is CASSLGGNTGELFF. The CDR3 coding sequence is TGTGCCAGCAGCTTGGGGGGGAACACCGGGGAGCTGTTTTTT. Filled out from reference TRBV7-9 and TRBJ2-2, the complete variable domain reads DTGVSQNPRHKITKRGQNVTFRCDPISEHNRLYWYRQTLGQGPEFLTYFQNEAQLEKSRLLSDRFSAERPKGSFSTLEIQRTEQGDSAMYLCASSLGGNTGELFFGEGSRLTVL.

The V gene is TRBV29-1, the J gene TRBJ2-4; D call uncertain. Trimming pared 4 bases from V and 4 bases from J, leaving 11 bases between. Germline values: CDR1 SQVTM, CDR2 ANQGSEA. This CDR3 is 13 amino acids long. The CDR3 sequence: CSVVRGWKNIQYF. The CDR3 DNA sequence: TGCAGCGTTGTACGAGGCTGGAAAAACATTCAGTACTTC.

The chain employs TRBV7-9 and TRBJ1-5; D is perhaps TRBD1 (5 bases). This CDR3 is 17 amino acids long. V lost 1 base, J lost 5 bases, and 18 bases lay in between. In germline, CDR1 is SEHNR, CDR2 FQNEAQ (reference sequence). For the CDR3, the DNA is TGTGCCAGCAGCTTAGTACCCCCTCAGGACATCGATCAGCCCCAGCATTTT. Its protein product is CASSLVPPQDIDQPQHF.

The V and J genes are TRBV29-1 and TRBJ1-5; D is unresolved. Germline CDR1 is SQVTM and CDR2 is ANQGSEA. CDR3 length equals 14 residues. Trimming removed 8 bases at V and 0 bases at J, with 14 bases between. CDR3 nucleotide sequence: TGCAGCTACGGACGGTGCCATAGCAATCAGCCCCAGCATTTT. Encoded protein: CSYGRCHSNQPQHF.

The V gene is TRBV7-9, the J gene TRBJ1-1, with D unclear. The germline V and J ends were trimmed by 5 bases and 1 base, with 11 bases remaining between them. Germline V gives CDR1 SEHNR, CDR2 FQNEAQ (reference sequence). This CDR3 contains 14 residues. CDR3 in DNA: TGTGCCAGCAGCCCGATGTCAGCGAACACTGAAGCTTTCTTT. It yields the protein CASSPMSANTEAFF.

The chain employs TRBV7-2 and TRBJ1-1; 7 nucleotides agree with TRBD1. The ends lost 4 bases at V and 6 bases at J; junction bases unmatched: 8. Germline values: CDR1 SGHTA, CDR2 FQGNSA. The length of the CDR3 is 14 residues. CDR3 in amino acids: CASSSQGGKAEAFF. CDR3 bases: TGTGCCAGCAGCTCTCAGGGGGGGAAGGCTGAAGCTTTCTTT.

This sequence joins TRBV7-8 and TRBJ1-2; tentative D call: TRBD1 (6 bases). V was clipped by 5 bases and J by 2 bases, with 18 bases between them. This CDR3 has 16 residues. The germline gives CDR1 SGHVS, CDR2 FQNEAQ. Here the CDR3 reads CASSIRGTPGNYGYTF. For the CDR3, the DNA is TGTGCCAGCAGCATTAGGGGGACTCCGGGAAACTATGGCTACACCTTC.

The chain carries TRBV5-6 and TRBJ2-2; perhaps TRBD2 as D (6 bases). The V end lost 0 bases, the J end lost 6 bases, and 24 bases lay between the germline ends. Germline assignment: CDR1 SGHDT and CDR2 YYEEEE. The CDR3 extends over 19 amino acids. DNA for the CDR3: TGTGCCAGCAGCTTGGTAGGGTCCCCGGCAGGGAGGAATCCCGGGGAGCTGTTTTTT. As protein: CASSLVGSPAGRNPGELFF.

This sequence joins TRBV19 and TRBJ1-2; possibly TRBD1 for D (6 bases). CDR3 length equals 14 residues. Between the trimmed V and J ends, which lost 1 base and 10 bases, there was a span of 16 bases. CDR1 and CDR2 from the germline V gene are LNHDA and SQIVND (reference sequence). CDR3 residues: CASSIAGGGANYTF. The CDR3 DNA sequence: TGTGCCAGTAGTATAGCCGGAGGGGGGGCGAACTACACCTTC.